A single sample gave rise to the 12 T cell receptor beta chains below, sequenced in a study of control samples from healthy donors and cancer patients. The assay was immunoSEQ multiplex PCR, and TCRdb's table has in-frame clones only and misses some. The sample lists 100,000 to 150,000 clones; 93% were seen once. Sequencing was done on a sample of PBMCs. These receptors all stem from a man aged 50-60 years with head and neck cancer.

This clone appeared once. The J gene is TRBJ2-5, the V gene TRBV27, with 7 bases that match TRBD1. Per the germline V gene, CDR1 is MNHEY and CDR2 is SMNVEV (reference sequence). This CDR3 is 15 amino acids long. The V segment lost 6 bases and the J segment 4 bases; nucleotides outside the gene matches: 11. The CDR3 DNA follows: TGTGCCAGCAGCTTTACAGGGGCGGCGGGAGAGACCCAGTACTTC. Its protein is CASSFTGAAGETQYF.

The rearrangement links TRBV7-9 to TRBJ2-5, with 11 bases that match TRBD2. The V and J ends lost 2 bases and 2 bases, in that order; junction bases with no gene match: 1. The germline V gene encodes CDR1 SEHNR and CDR2 FQNEAQ (reference sequence). CDR3 size: 15 residues. CDR3 coding DNA: TGTGCCAGCAGCTTAACTAGCGGGGGACAAGAGACCCAGTACTTC. Encoded protein: CASSLTSGGQETQYF.

This sequence joins TRBV7-2 and TRBJ2-7, with TRBD1 as a possible D gene (6 bases). There are 15 residues in the CDR3. The V gene's germline CDR1 is SGHTA and CDR2 FQGNSA. V lost 4 bases to trimming and J lost 3 bases, with 16 bases between them. CDR3 region: CASSSSYRAGYEQYF. In nucleotides, the CDR3 is TGTGCCAGCAGCTCCTCGTACAGGGCCGGCTACGAGCAGTACTTC.

The rearrangement links TRBV20-1 to TRBJ1-1; D might be TRBD1 (5 bases). Germline V CDR1 and CDR2: DFQATT, SNEGSKA (reference sequence). The CDR3 is 13 residues long. Trimming left V 6 bases short and J 11 bases short, with 22 bases between. CDR3 bases: TGCAGTGCCAGTCCTCACGGGGCCCTGGGGGCTTTCTTT. It codes for CSASPHGALGAFF.

The DNA for the CDR3 is TGTGCCAGCAGTTACCAACCGAGCTCCTACAATGAGCAGTTCTTC. Protein product: CASSYQPSSYNEQFF. V gene TRBV6-2 or TRBV6-3 combines with J gene TRBJ2-1; unclear D gene. V was shortened by 2 bases and J by 0 bases, with 8 bases between the two germline ends. This CDR3 region has 15 residues. CDR1 is MNHEY, CDR2 SVGEGT, per germline.

This sequence joins TRBV7-2 and TRBJ1-4; D is ambiguous. The CDR3 is made up of 16 amino acids. Germline assignment: CDR1 SGHTA and CDR2 FQGNSA. Trimming removed 2 bases at V and 3 bases at J, with 13 bases between. CDR3 in DNA: TGTGCCAGCAGCTTACTAGCCAGGACGCCTAATGAAAAACTGTTTTTT. This sequence encodes CASSLLARTPNEKLFF.

This clone was seen only once. The gene calls are TRBV6-5 and TRBJ2-7, with 8 nucleotides matching TRBD1. With V trimmed by 1 base and J by 2 bases, 4 bases remained unmatched. This CDR3 contains 15 residues. Germline CDR1 MNHEY, CDR2 SVGAGI. Here the CDR3 DNA reads TGTGCCAGCAGTTACTTAGGACAGGGAGCCTACGAGCAGTACTTC. This encodes CASSYLGQGAYEQYF.

The chain joins TRBV2 to TRBJ2-1; tentative D call: TRBD1 (6 bases). V lost 5 bases, J lost 8 bases, and 13 bases lay in between. The CDR3 contains 13 residues. Per the germline V gene, CDR1 is SNHLY and CDR2 is FYNNEI. CDR3 in DNA: TGTGCCAGCAGTCCCTGGACAGTCGATGAGCAGTTCTTC. This codes for CASSPWTVDEQFF. The complete variable domain, with remaining parts taken from reference TRBV2 and TRBJ2-1, reads EPEVTQTPSHQVTQMGQEVILRCVPISNHLYFYWYRQILGQKVEFLVSFYNNEISEKSEIFDDQFSVERPDGSNFTLKIRSTKLEDSAMYFCASSPWTVDEQFFGPGTRLTVL.

The chain has TRBV28 and TRBJ2-7, with D perhaps TRBD1 or TRBD2 (5 bases each). This CDR3 spans 13 amino acids. Trimming removed 6 bases from V and 7 bases from J, with 16 bases in between. Germline assignment: CDR1 MDHEN and CDR2 SYDVKM. The CDR3: CASSPGTPREQYF. DNA of the CDR3: TGTGCCAGCAGCCCCGGGACGCCGCGGGAGCAGTACTTC.

This clone has a handful of counts. CDR3 region: CASIRGGNEQYF. For the CDR3, the DNA is TGTGCCAGCATCCGGGGAGGGAACGAGCAGTACTTC. The chain couples TRBV5-5 to TRBJ2-7; 7 bases are shared with TRBD2. The CDR3 covers 12 residues. In germline, CDR1 is SGHKS, CDR2 YYEKEE (reference sequence). V shed 6 bases and J 5 bases; nucleotides not matched to a gene: 5.

This clone appeared a few times. The gene calls are TRBV7-9 and TRBJ1-5; D call uncertain. Germline values: CDR1 SEHNR, CDR2 FQNEAQ (reference sequence). CDR3 length: 14 amino acids. Trimming took off 5 bases at V and 0 bases at J, with 8 bases between the two ends. In nucleotides, the CDR3 is TGTGCCAGCAGCCGGTGGGATAGCAATCAGCCCCAGCATTTT. It translates to CASSRWDSNQPQHF.

This chain links TRBV27 with TRBJ1-6, with D possibly being TRBD1 (6 bases). CDR1 and CDR2 from the germline V gene are MNHEY and SMNVEV (reference sequence). The CDR3 consists of 15 residues. The V gene lost 5 bases and the J gene lost 7 bases, with 15 bases spanning the gap. Here the CDR3 DNA reads TGTGCCAGCAGTGGGGGGGGCAGGGCCAATTCACCCCTCCACTTT. Protein sequence: CASSGGGRANSPLHF.